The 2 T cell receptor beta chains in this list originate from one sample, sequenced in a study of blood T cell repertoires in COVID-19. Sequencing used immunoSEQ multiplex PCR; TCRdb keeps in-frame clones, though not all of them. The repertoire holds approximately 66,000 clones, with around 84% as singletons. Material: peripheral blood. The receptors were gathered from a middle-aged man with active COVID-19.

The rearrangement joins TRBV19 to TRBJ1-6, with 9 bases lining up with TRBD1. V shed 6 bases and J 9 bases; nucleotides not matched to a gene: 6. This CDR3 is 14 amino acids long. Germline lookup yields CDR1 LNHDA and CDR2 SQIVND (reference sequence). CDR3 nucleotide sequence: TGTGCCAGTAGCCCGGGACAGGGAATTTCACCCCTCCACTTT. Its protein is CASSPGQGISPLHF. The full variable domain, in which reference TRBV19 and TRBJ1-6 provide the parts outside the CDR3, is DGGITQSPKYLFRKEGQNVTLSCEQNLNHDAMYWYRQDPGQGLRLIYYSQIVNDFQKGDIAEGYSVSREKKESFPLTVTSAQKNPTAFYLCASSPGQGISPLHFGNGTRLTVT.

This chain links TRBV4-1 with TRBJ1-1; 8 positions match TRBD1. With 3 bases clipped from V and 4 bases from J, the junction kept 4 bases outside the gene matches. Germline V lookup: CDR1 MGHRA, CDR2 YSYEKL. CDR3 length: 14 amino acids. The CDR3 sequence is CASSQGQAGTEAFF. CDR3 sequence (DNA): TGCGCCAGCAGCCAGGGACAGGCGGGCACTGAAGCTTTCTTT.